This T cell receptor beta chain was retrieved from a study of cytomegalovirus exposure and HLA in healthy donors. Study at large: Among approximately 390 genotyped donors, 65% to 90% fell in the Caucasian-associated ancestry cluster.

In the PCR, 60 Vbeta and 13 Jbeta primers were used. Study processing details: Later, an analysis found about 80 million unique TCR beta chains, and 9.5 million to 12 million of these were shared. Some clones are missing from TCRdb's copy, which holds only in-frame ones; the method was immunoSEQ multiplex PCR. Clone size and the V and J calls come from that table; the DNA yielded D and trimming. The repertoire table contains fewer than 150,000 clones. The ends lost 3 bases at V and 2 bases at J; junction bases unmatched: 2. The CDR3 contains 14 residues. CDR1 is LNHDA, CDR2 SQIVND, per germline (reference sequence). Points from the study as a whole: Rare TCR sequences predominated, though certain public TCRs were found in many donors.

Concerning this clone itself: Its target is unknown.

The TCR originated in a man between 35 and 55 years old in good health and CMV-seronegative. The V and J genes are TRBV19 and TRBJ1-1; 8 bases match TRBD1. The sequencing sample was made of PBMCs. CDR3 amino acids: CASSIRGPNTEAFF. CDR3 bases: TGTGCCAGTAGTATCAGGGGGCCTAACACTGAAGCTTTCTTT.